This TCR beta chain is drawn from a study of blood T cell repertoires in COVID-19. Background on the study: Samples came from the United States, Italy and Spain, spanning acute and convalescent COVID-19. The cDNA or gDNA used as material had been derived from T cells, B-cell-depleted T cells, or PBMCs.

Authors' data handling: Estimation of nucleated cell counts was performed using reference gene primer amplification. Libraries were prepared by immunoSEQ multiplex PCR; TCRdb keeps only in-frame clonotypes and omits some of them. Clone size and V and J calls were adopted from that table, with D and trimming inferred from the DNA. The sample carries around 46,000 clones, over 80% recorded once. V lost 3 bases and J lost 10, with 10 bases in between. Germline CDR1 MDHEN, CDR2 SYDVKM. The CDR3 runs 13 residues. The clonotype was recovered from a man in his fifties with acute or convalescent COVID-19. Material for sequencing was peripheral blood. The J gene is TRBJ1-6, the V gene TRBV28; possibly TRBD1 for D (5 bases). In DNA form, the CDR3 reads TGTGCCAGCAGTTTTACCCGGGGGTCACCCCTCCACTTT. Its translation is CASSFTRGSPLHF.